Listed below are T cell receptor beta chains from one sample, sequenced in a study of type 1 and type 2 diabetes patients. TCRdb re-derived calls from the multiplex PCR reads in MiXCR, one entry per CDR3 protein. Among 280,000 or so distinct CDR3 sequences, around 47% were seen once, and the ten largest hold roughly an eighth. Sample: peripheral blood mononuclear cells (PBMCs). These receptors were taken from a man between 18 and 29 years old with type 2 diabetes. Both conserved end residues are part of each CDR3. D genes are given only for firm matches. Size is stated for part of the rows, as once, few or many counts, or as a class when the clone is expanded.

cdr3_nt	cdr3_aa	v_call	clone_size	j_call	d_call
TGTGCCATCAGTGAGTCGGGCGCTAGCGGGGGGGCAGATACGCAGTATTTT	CAISESGASGGADTQYF	TRBV10-3	-	TRBJ2-3	TRBD2
TGCGGTGCACCCACCAATCAGCCCCAGCATTTT	CGAPTNQPQHF	TRBV20-1	-	TRBJ1-5	-
TGCAGTGCTCACCTCGGATCGGGTGGCTACACCTTC	CSAHLGSGGYTF	TRBV20-1	few	TRBJ1-2	-
TGTGCCAGCAGATCCCACACAGATACGCAGTATTTT	CASRSHTDTQYF	TRBV6-1	-	TRBJ2-3	-
TGCAGTGCTAGAGACCCGGACAGGGAGGGTGGCTACACCTTC	CSARDPDREGGYTF	TRBV20-1	few	TRBJ1-2	TRBD1
TGTGCCAGCAGTGAACAAACGGGGGAACTGGGAGCTTTCTTT	CASSEQTGELGAFF	TRBV6-1	-	TRBJ1-1	-
TGTGCCAGCAGGGTATACGGCGGCGACGAAGCTTTCTTT	CASRVYGGDEAFF	TRBV6-1	few	TRBJ1-1	-
TGTGCCACCAGTGATCGAAAATACGAGCAGTACTTC	CATSDRKYEQYF	TRBV24-1	many	TRBJ2-7	-
TGTGCCAGCAGTTTATGGTTGGGGCCGGGAGAGCCCCAGCATTTT	CASSLWLGPGEPQHF	TRBV12-3/TRBV12-4	-	TRBJ1-5	-
TGTGCCACCAGCATAATCAGGGGATCATCTGGGGCCAACGTCCTGACTTTC	CATSIIRGSSGANVLTF	TRBV15	-	TRBJ2-6	-
TGCAGTGCTAGAGATGCCACGAGGGTTGGCGAGACCCAGTACTTC	CSARDATRVGETQYF	TRBV20-1	-	TRBJ2-5	-
TGTGCCTGGAGTCGGGGAAACGGGAGGGAGACAGATACGCAGTATTTT	CAWSRGNGRETDTQYF	TRBV30	-	TRBJ2-3	TRBD2
TGTGCCAGCAGTGGGCGGGGGATGGACTATGGCTACACCTTC	CASSGRGMDYGYTF	TRBV25-1	-	TRBJ1-2	-
TGTGCCAGCAGTTACGGTCAACAGGGTGAAGCTTTCTTT	CASSYGQQGEAFF	TRBV6-5	few	TRBJ1-1	-
TGTGCCAGCAGTTACTTAAAGGGGGAGCAGTACTTC	CASSYLKGEQYF	TRBV6-5	-	TRBJ2-7	-
TGCGCCAGCAGCTGGGGGGGCGGCTCCTACGAGCAGTACTTC	CASSWGGGSYEQYF	TRBV5-1	-	TRBJ2-7	-
TGTGCCCAGGGAGGCGGGTCCACGAACTACAATGAGCAGTTCTTC	CAQGGGSTNYNEQFF	TRBV6-5	few	TRBJ2-1	-
TGTGCCAGTAGTCCTAGGATCTCCTCCACAGATACGCAGTATTTT	CASSPRISSTDTQYF	TRBV19	-	TRBJ2-3	-
TGTGCCAGCAGCTTAGATGGGTTATCTGGGTTCAATGAGCAGTTCTTC	CASSLDGLSGFNEQFF	TRBV7-2	few	TRBJ2-1	-
TGTGCCAGCAGCTTAGACTGGGCGGGCTACACCTTC	CASSLDWAGYTF	TRBV7-8	few	TRBJ1-2	-
TGTGCCAGCAGTTCACTGGACGTCAACTATGGCTACACCTTC	CASSSLDVNYGYTF	TRBV25-1	many	TRBJ1-2	-
TGCAGTGCTAGCGGGAACAATGAGCAGTTCTTC	CSASGNNEQFF	TRBV20-1	few	TRBJ2-1	-
TGTGCCAGTAGTATTGGCAAGAACACTGAAGCTTTCTTT	CASSIGKNTEAFF	TRBV19	many	TRBJ1-1	-
TGTGCCAGCAGCTCGCGGACTAGCGGGCGAAACACCGGGGAGCTGTTTTTT	CASSSRTSGRNTGELFF	TRBV7-2	-	TRBJ2-2	TRBD2
TGTGCCAGTTACAGGGCTGGGGAGCTGTTTTTT	CASYRAGELFF	TRBV19	-	TRBJ2-2	-
TGTGCCAGCAGCCCAGGGACAGGACCCTACAATGAGCAGTTCTTC	CASSPGTGPYNEQFF	TRBV11-2	-	TRBJ2-1	TRBD1
TGCGCCAGCAGCAGAGGACAGGCGGAAGAGACCCAGTACTTC	CASSRGQAEETQYF	TRBV10-1	-	TRBJ2-5	TRBD1
TGTGCCAGCACCGAGGGGGGTTCAGGGGCCAACGTCCTGACTTTC	CASTEGGSGANVLTF	TRBV12-3/TRBV12-4	few	TRBJ2-6	-
TGTGCCAGCAGCCCTAATCGGGAGGGCGAGAGGATGAACACTGAAGCTTTCTTT	CASSPNREGERMNTEAFF	TRBV7-9	once	TRBJ1-1	-
TGTGCCAGTAAGGCGGAACCAGGGGAGAACACCGGGGAGCTGTTTTTT	CASKAEPGENTGELFF	TRBV19	few	TRBJ2-2	-
TGTGCCAGCAGTGAATCAGGCTATGGCTACACCTTC	CASSESGYGYTF	TRBV2	many	TRBJ1-2	-
TGTGCCAGCAGCCCCCTCGCTAGCGGGATAGGGGAGGGGTCCTACAATGAGCAGTTCTTC	CASSPLASGIGEGSYNEQFF	TRBV7-2	-	TRBJ2-1	TRBD2
TGTGCCAGCAGCACTACAGGGGTTGCTAATGAAAAACTGTTTTTT	CASSTTGVANEKLFF	TRBV10-3	-	TRBJ1-4	TRBD1
TGTGCCACCAGCAGAGATGCCGGACTAGCGGCCACCGGGGAGCTGTTTTTT	CATSRDAGLAATGELFF	TRBV15	-	TRBJ2-2	TRBD2
TGTGCCAGCAGCCACGGGACAGGGGATGGAAGTTCACCCCTCCACTTT	CASSHGTGDGSSPLHF	TRBV7-3	-	TRBJ1-6	TRBD1
TGTGCCACCAGTGACCCGGTAGAGACCCAGTACTTC	CATSDPVETQYF	TRBV24-1	many	TRBJ2-5	-
TGTGCCAGCAGCTCACCATCGGATGAGCAGTTCTTC	CASSSPSDEQFF	TRBV6-6	few	TRBJ2-1	-
TGCAGTGCTAGAGATTTGAGGGGCTTGGAGTATGGCTACACCTTC	CSARDLRGLEYGYTF	TRBV20-1	-	TRBJ1-2	-
TGTGCCAGCAGTTTATTCCCCAGGGGCAGGGCCTCTGGAAACACCATATATTTT	CASSLFPRGRASGNTIYF	TRBV12-3/TRBV12-4	-	TRBJ1-3	-
TGTGCCAGTAGTTATGACTCAAACACCGGGGGGCTGTTTTTT	CASSYDSNTGGLFF	TRBV19	-	TRBJ2-2	-
TGTGCCATCGGAAATCCCTACGAGCAGTACTTC	CAIGNPYEQYF	TRBV12-3/TRBV12-4	few	TRBJ2-7	-
TGTGCCAGCAGTTCCCCGGGTCTAACCGGGGAGCTGTTTTTT	CASSSPGLTGELFF	TRBV27	-	TRBJ2-2	-
TGTGCCAGCAGCTTAGCTACAGGAGCCTACGAGCAGGACTTC	CASSLATGAYEQDF	TRBV25-1	-	TRBJ2-7	-
TGTGCCAGTAGTACTACCTACCCCGGGACTAGCGTTGGTAATGAGCAGTTCTTC	CASSTTYPGTSVGNEQFF	TRBV19	-	TRBJ2-1	TRBD2
TGTGCCATCAGGCCCCCCACGCGGAGAAACTACAATGAGCAGTTCTTC	CAIRPPTRRNYNEQFF	TRBV19	-	TRBJ2-1	-
TGTGCCAGCAGCCCATCCCGCCGGGAGATATCCTACAATGAGCAGTTCTTC	CASSPSRREISYNEQFF	TRBV11-3	-	TRBJ2-1	-
TGCGCCAGCACTGGGACAGGGGGGCTAACTTTCTTT	CASTGTGGLTFF	TRBV10-2	-	TRBJ1-1	TRBD1
TGTGCCAACGCCCGGACAGACTCAAGCTCCTACGAGCAGTACTTC	CANARTDSSSYEQYF	TRBV2	many	TRBJ2-7	-
TGTGCCAGTAGTACGACAGGGGGCTACGAGCAGTACTTC	CASSTTGGYEQYF	TRBV19	-	TRBJ2-7	TRBD1
TGTGCCACCAGCAGAACCGGGACAGGGCACCAAGAGACCCAGTACTTC	CATSRTGTGHQETQYF	TRBV15	-	TRBJ2-5	TRBD1
TGCAGTGCTAGAGATGGGACTTGGGTGAGCGTCGAACCCTACGAGCAGTACTTC	CSARDGTWVSVEPYEQYF	TRBV20-1	-	TRBJ2-7	-
TGTGCCAGCAGGGACTCTAACACCGGGGAGCTGTTTTTT	CASRDSNTGELFF	TRBV6-1	-	TRBJ2-2	-